Shown below are 29 T cell receptor beta chains from a single sample sequenced in a study of blood T cell repertoires in COVID-19. Repertoires were generated with immunoSEQ multiplex PCR, while TCRdb's copy carries only in-frame clones and drops some. The repertoire holds 140,000 to 150,000 clones, with roughly 87% as singletons. The sequenced sample was PBMCs or T cells enriched from blood (not recorded which). The receptors originated from a middle-aged woman who had been exposed to COVID-19.

The rearrangement links TRBV18 to TRBJ2-5; D gene uncertain. V was trimmed by 5 bases and J by 0 bases, leaving 4 bases between them. CDR1 is KGHSH and CDR2 is LQKENI in the germline V gene. There are 12 residues in the CDR3. The CDR3 DNA sequence: TGTGCCAGCTCAGCGTACCAAGAGACCCAGTACTTC. This encodes CASSAYQETQYF.

V and J are TRBV6-5 and TRBJ1-5, with 9 bases identical to TRBD1. The CDR3 is 16 amino acids. The germline V gene has CDR1 MNHEY and CDR2 SVGAGI. The junction had 6 bases not matched to a gene; V was cut back by 4 bases and J by 2 bases. The CDR3: CASSSRQGVGNQPQHF. CDR3 DNA: TGTGCCAGCAGTTCGCGACAGGGGGTGGGCAATCAGCCCCAGCATTTT.

J is TRBJ2-1 and V is TRBV3-1 (or the pseudogene TRBV3-2), with D unresolved. The germline gives CDR1 LGHDT, CDR2 YNNKEL (reference sequence). Trimming shortened V by 2 bases and J by 9 bases, and 5 bases separated the two germline ends. This CDR3 is built from 11 residues. The CDR3 nucleotides are TGTGCCAGCAGCCAAATCAGTGAGCAGTTCTTC. Its translation: CASSQISEQFF.

This clone was detected only a few times. V usage is TRBV7-2 and J usage is TRBJ1-1, with D tentatively TRBD1 (5 bases). The CDR3 runs to 16 residues. Deletions cut 6 bases from V and 5 bases from J, with 22 bases between. Germline V lookup: CDR1 SGHTA, CDR2 FQGNSA. The CDR3 region has the DNA TGTGCCAGCAGTTACACGCCCTACAGGCCAGAAACTGAAGCTTTCTTT. Amino acid sequence: CASSYTPYRPETEAFF.

The gene calls are TRBV27 and TRBJ1-5, with TRBD1 matching over 8 bases. The CDR3 spans 15 residues. Germline-derived CDR1 and CDR2 are MNHEY and SMNVEV (reference sequence). With V trimmed by 4 bases and J by 0 bases, 2 bases remained unmatched. This chain's CDR3 is CASSSGGYSNQPQHF. The CDR3, as DNA: TGTGCCAGCAGTTCAGGGGGCTATAGCAATCAGCCCCAGCATTTT.

Concerning this clone: At one of its ends the junction is not consistent with the germline gene, which may arise from a read error. This chain connects TRBV6-2 or TRBV6-3 to TRBJ2-1; 9 bases agree with TRBD2. The V gene's germline CDR1 is MNHEY and CDR2 SVGEGT. This CDR3 is 21 amino acids long. CDR3 nucleotides: TGTGCCAGCAGTTACCCGGCGGGGGGGAGCGGGACTGAGAGCTCCTACAATAAGCAGTTCTTC. Translation gives CASSYPAGGSGTESSYNKQFF.

This clone was picked up one time. This chain links TRBV7-9 with TRBJ1-1; TRBD1 is a possible D gene (5 bases). V was trimmed by 2 bases and J by 0 bases, leaving 10 bases between them. Germline V gene data show CDR1 as SEHNR and CDR2 as FQNEAQ (reference sequence). The CDR3 has 15 amino acids. CDR3 nucleotides: TGTGCCAGCAGCTTAATGGGGGGTATGAACACTGAAGCTTTCTTT. This translates into CASSLMGGMNTEAFF.

The rearrangement joins TRBV28 to TRBJ2-2; TRBD2 aligns across 7 bases. This CDR3 is 14 amino acids long. With 11 bases clipped from V and 6 bases from J, the junction kept 12 bases outside the gene matches. Germline V gene sequence: CDR1 MDHEN, CDR2 SYDVKM. The DNA of the CDR3 is TGTGCCTCCCAAGAAGCGGGATGGGCCGGGGAGCTGTTTTTT. Protein: CASQEAGWAGELFF.

This sequence joins TRBV14 and TRBJ2-1; 13 positions agree with TRBD2. CDR1 and CDR2 (germline): SGHDN, FVKESK. There are 20 residues in the CDR3. V lost 0 bases, J lost 1 base, and 9 bases stayed unmatched. In DNA form, the CDR3 reads TGTGCCAGCAGCCAAGATAGGTTGACTAGCGGGGGGTATTCCTACAATGAGCAGTTCTTC. Protein sequence: CASSQDRLTSGGYSYNEQFF.

The V call is TRBV5-5, the J call TRBJ2-1; the match to TRBD2 covers 8 bases. This CDR3 spans 14 amino acids. The germline gives CDR1 SGHKS, CDR2 YYEKEE (reference sequence). V was clipped by 2 bases and J by 6 bases; unmatched bases: 4. CDR3 in DNA: TGTGCCAGCAGCTTTAGACTAGCGCCCAATGAGCAGTTCTTC. The encoded protein is CASSFRLAPNEQFF.

This chain joins TRBV19 and TRBJ2-7, with D perhaps TRBD1 (5 bases). CDR3 length: 14 residues. Trimming pared 7 bases from V and 4 bases from J, leaving 17 bases between. CDR1 is LNHDA, CDR2 SQIVND, per germline (reference sequence). CDR3 sequence: CASNEGAGYYEQYF. The CDR3 region has the DNA TGTGCCAGTAACGAAGGGGCTGGATATTACGAGCAGTACTTC.

The chain employs TRBV19 and TRBJ1-1, with D possibly TRBD1 on 6 matching bases. Trimming cost V 1 base and J 7 bases, with 16 bases left between them. The germline CDR1 and CDR2 sequences are LNHDA and SQIVND (reference sequence). This CDR3 has 15 amino acids. CDR3 residues: CASSIVAGELLEAFF. The CDR3 DNA sequence: TGTGCCAGTAGTATAGTGGCAGGGGAGCTCCTTGAAGCTTTCTTT. Drawing the rest from reference TRBV19 and TRBJ1-1, the complete variable domain is DGGITQSPKYLFRKEGQNVTLSCEQNLNHDAMYWYRQDPGQGLRLIYYSQIVNDFQKGDIAEGYSVSREKKESFPLTVTSAQKNPTAFYLCASSIVAGELLEAFFGQGTRLTVV.

The chain carries TRBV7-2 and TRBJ2-7; possibly TRBD2 for D (5 bases). V lost 3 bases and J 4 bases, leaving 13 bases between the germline ends. The CDR3 sequence is 14 residues long. CDR1 and CDR2 from the germline V gene are SGHTA and FQGNSA. The CDR3 sequence: CASSLSGPLYEQYF. CDR3 bases: TGTGCCAGCAGCTTGAGCGGCCCTCTGTACGAGCAGTACTTC. The whole variable domain, filled in from reference TRBV7-2 and TRBJ2-7, reads GAGVSQSPSNKVTEKGKDVELRCDPISGHTALYWYRQSLGQGLEFLIYFQGNSAPDKSGLPSDRFSAERTGGSVSTLTIQRTQQEDSAVYLCASSLSGPLYEQYFGPGTRLTVT.

The V call is TRBV29-1, the J call TRBJ2-4; TRBD2 agrees at 7 bases. Germline V gene data show CDR1 as SQVTM and CDR2 as ANQGSEA. The CDR3 totals 12 residues. V shed 2 bases, J shed 9 bases, and the junction held 4 bases outside the gene matches. The CDR3 nucleotides read TGCAGCGTTGAACTAGCGGCGGGCATTCAGTACTTC. Protein product: CSVELAAGIQYF.

The chain recombines TRBV6-1 with TRBJ2-5; tentative D call: TRBD2 (5 bases). Germline lookup yields CDR1 MNHNS and CDR2 SASEGT. The CDR3 contains 14 residues. V shed 0 bases and J shed 10 bases, with 15 bases lying between them. CDR3 sequence: CASSEALASGGQYF. CDR3 DNA sequence: TGTGCCAGCAGTGAAGCGCTGGCAAGCGGAGGCCAGTACTTC.

V gene TRBV7-9 combines with J gene TRBJ2-7; weak D call: TRBD1 (5 bases). The CDR3 is 13 amino acids. V lost 1 base and J 7 bases, leaving 11 bases between the germline ends. CDR1 SEHNR and CDR2 FQNEAQ come from the germline V gene (reference sequence). CDR3 in DNA: TGTGCCAGCAGCTTAGGGGGCCAGGGTGAGCAGTACTTC. Translating gives CASSLGGQGEQYF.

The rearrangement links TRBV3-1 (or the pseudogene TRBV3-2) to TRBJ2-3, with TRBD2 matching 8 bases. This CDR3 spans 14 amino acids. Trimming took 4 bases from V and 4 from J; bases not matched to a gene: 4. Germline lookup yields CDR1 LGHDT and CDR2 YNNKEL (reference sequence). Here the CDR3 reads CASSPGTSADTQYF. The CDR3 DNA sequence: TGTGCCAGCAGCCCCGGGACTAGTGCAGATACGCAGTATTTT.

The rearrangement links TRBV15 to TRBJ2-1; 10 bases are shared with TRBD2. Germline V gene data show CDR1 as LNHNV and CDR2 as YYDKDF (reference sequence). The trim removed 1 base at V and 12 bases at J, leaving 3 bases unmatched. The CDR3 is made up of 13 amino acids. The CDR3, as DNA: TGTGCCACCAGCAGAGTAAGCGGGAGGGGGCAGTTCTTC. Translating it yields CATSRVSGRGQFF.

This clone was observed once. The rearrangement uses TRBV6-2 or TRBV6-3 and TRBJ1-1; 7 bases are a match to TRBD1. Trimming took 4 bases from V and 4 from J; bases not matched to a gene: 9. The germline V gene has CDR1 MNHEY and CDR2 SVGEGT. This CDR3 contains 15 residues. CDR3 loop: CASSSRNRGGTEAFF. CDR3 bases: TGTGCCAGCAGTTCACGGAACAGGGGAGGCACTGAAGCTTTCTTT.

The chain employs TRBV4-3 and TRBJ2-3; D perhaps matches TRBD2 (6 bases). The CDR3 is 18 amino acids. CDR1 and CDR2 from the germline V gene are LGHNA and YSLEER. The V end was cut by 1 base, the J end by 0 bases, with 17 bases between. CDR3 DNA: TGCGCCAGCAGCCAAGGGCAAGGAGGCGGGGCTAGCACAGATACGCAGTATTTT. It codes for CASSQGQGGGASTDTQYF.

The genes are TRBV10-3 and TRBJ1-2; TRBD1 is a possible D gene (5 bases). Germline assignment: CDR1 ENHRY and CDR2 SYGVKD. Trimming took off 6 bases at V and 6 bases at J, with 17 bases between the two ends. The CDR3 totals 14 residues. CDR3: CAIRPWGGSDGYTF. The CDR3 bases are TGTGCCATCAGGCCCTGGGGGGGGAGCGATGGCTACACCTTC.

The chain couples TRBV19 to TRBJ2-7, with a weak D call TRBD2 (6 bases). V lost 6 bases and J lost 4, with 16 bases in between. The CDR3 spans 14 residues. The germline gives CDR1 LNHDA, CDR2 SQIVND (reference sequence). CDR3 loop: CASSQRDSVYEQYF. In nucleotides, the CDR3 is TGTGCCAGTAGCCAACGGGACTCAGTATACGAGCAGTACTTC.

This rearrangement joins TRBV5-1 to TRBJ1-2; TRBD1 matches at 8 bases. Trimming at V came to 1 base and at J to 6 bases, leaving 11 bases not matched to a gene. The CDR3 totals 16 residues. CDR1 is SGHRS, CDR2 YFSETQ, per germline. The DNA for the CDR3 is TGCGCCAGCAGCTTGTCGGAGACAGGGGTATCTAATGGCTACACCTTC. Translation gives CASSLSETGVSNGYTF.

This clone has just a few counts. The chain links TRBV11-1 to TRBJ1-3; the D gene is possibly TRBD1 (6 bases). With 5 bases removed from V and 2 bases from J, the gap between germline ends came to 13 bases. The CDR3 runs to 15 residues. Per the germline V gene, CDR1 is SGHAT and CDR2 is FQDESV (reference sequence). The CDR3 DNA reads TGTGCCAGCAGCCTATTCGGGACAACTGGAAACACCATATATTTT. Amino acids: CASSLFGTTGNTIYF.

The V call is TRBV7-9, the J call TRBJ1-2; 7 bases match TRBD1. This CDR3 is built from 14 residues. With 4 bases clipped from V and 3 bases from J, the junction kept 5 bases outside the gene matches. The germline V gene encodes CDR1 SEHNR and CDR2 FQNEAQ (reference sequence). Written as DNA, the CDR3 is TGTGCCAGCAGCTCCCAGGGGGAGGACTATGGCTACACCTTC. Amino acid sequence: CASSSQGEDYGYTF. The variable domain in full, completed from reference TRBV7-9 and TRBJ1-2, reads DTGVSQNPRHKITKRGQNVTFRCDPISEHNRLYWYRQTLGQGPEFLTYFQNEAQLEKSRLLSDRFSAERPKGSFSTLEIQRTEQGDSAMYLCASSSQGEDYGYTFGSGTRLTVV.

The rearrangement joins TRBV6-1 to TRBJ2-7, with TRBD2 as a possible D gene (6 bases). Germline V gene sequence: CDR1 MNHNS, CDR2 SASEGT. The CDR3 is 15 amino acids. The V end was cut by 3 bases, the J end by 7 bases, with 19 bases between. DNA for the CDR3: TGTGCCAGCAGTGATCCTTCCGGTGGGACTGTGGAGCAGTACTTC. Translation gives CASSDPSGGTVEQYF.

The chain is built from TRBV7-6 and TRBJ1-5, with D tentatively TRBD1 (5 bases). Germline V gives CDR1 SGHVS, CDR2 FNYEAQ. This CDR3 spans 12 amino acids. Trimming stripped 1 base from V and 11 bases from J, with 9 bases between. The CDR3: CASSLGRGAQHF. DNA for the CDR3: TGTGCCAGCAGCTTAGGCCGGGGGGCCCAGCATTTT.

The chain is built from TRBV5-5 and TRBJ1-5; 7 nucleotides line up with TRBD1. Germline V gene lookup returns CDR1 SGHKS and CDR2 YYEKEE (reference sequence). The length of the CDR3 is 16 residues. Unmatched junction bases numbered 8, after V lost 4 bases and J lost 1 base. CDR3 in DNA: TGTGCCAGCAGCGCCAGAACAGGGGTCAGCAATCAGCCCCAGCATTTT. This codes for CASSARTGVSNQPQHF.

The V gene is TRBV3-1 (or the pseudogene TRBV3-2), the J gene TRBJ2-7; TRBD2 is a possible D gene (6 bases). V was pared by 1 base and J by 8 bases, with 18 bases between. The CDR3 consists of 15 residues. Germline CDR1 LGHDT, CDR2 YNNKEL (reference sequence). CDR3 coding DNA: TGTGCCAGCAGCCAAGTGAAGGGAGGCCAGGGCAAGCAGTACTTC. It is translated as CASSQVKGGQGKQYF.